This T cell receptor beta chain was sequenced for a study of neoadjuvant anti-PD-1 for oral cavity cancer. The data were produced by immunoSEQ multiplex PCR, yet TCRdb's version contains in-frame clones alone and is incomplete. The sample shows approximately 13,000 clones, about 64% of them seen only once. Germline V gene lookup returns CDR1 MNHEY and CDR2 SVGAGI. The CDR3 runs 15 residues. With 0 bases clipped from V and 6 bases from J, the junction kept 7 bases outside the gene matches. Here the sequenced sample was PBMCs, taken before nivolumab (anti-PD-1) treatment. This receptor was taken from a person aged 35 to 85 with oral cavity squamous cell carcinoma. This chain joins TRBV6-5 and TRBJ2-7; 8 positions match TRBD1. CDR3 coding DNA: TGTGCCAGCAGTTACTCAAGAGACAGGGGACGCGAGCAGTACTTC. It translates to CASSYSRDRGREQYF.